This TCR beta chain was sequenced in a study of cytomegalovirus exposure and HLA in healthy donors. Whole-study findings and limits: DRB1 had the most TCR associations and HLA-C the fewest, a later analysis found, with rates varying by HLA locus. Apparent HLA restriction characterized most CMV-associated TCR beta chains in a later analysis. Later findings reportedly placed an Asian-associated ancestry cluster below the roughly 730-donor mean for N-insertions. A few of the chains that were CMV-associated were confirmed in vitro to be specific for CMV antigens.

Note on this clone: Its antigen is not known.

V was clipped by 3 bases and J by 0 bases; unmatched bases: 0. The germline CDR1 and CDR2 sequences are WNHNN and SYGVQD (reference sequence). This CDR3 comprises 15 residues. This PCR relied on a set of 60 Vbeta primers and 13 Jbeta primers. The assay was immunoSEQ multiplex PCR, and TCRdb's table has in-frame clones only and misses some. The sample has over 80,000 clones; around 81% are singletons. Input material: PBMCs. The sequence was obtained from a man aged 35-49 years in good health and CMV-seropositive. This chain uses TRBV10-1 with TRBJ2-3; 10 bases line up with TRBD2. As DNA, the CDR3 is TGCGCCAGCAGTGAAGCGGGAGGGAGCACAGATACGCAGTATTTT. It specifies CASSEAGGSTDTQYF.